These 18 T cell receptor beta chains share one sample of origin, sequenced in a study of cytomegalovirus exposure and HLA in healthy donors. It was with 60 Vbeta and 13 Jbeta primers that the PCR ran. The data were produced by immunoSEQ multiplex PCR, yet TCRdb's version contains in-frame clones alone and is incomplete. The sample includes about 94,000 clones, around 76% seen only once; the top ten take 6.5% to 9%. Sequencing was carried out using PBMCs. Receptors were obtained from a man between 35 and 55 years old in good health and CMV-seropositive.

This sequence joins TRBV4-1 and TRBJ2-5; 11 nucleotides line up with TRBD1. The last part of the DNA fits TRBJ2-7 better; the J call may be wrong. CDR3 length: 16 amino acids. The germline gives CDR1 MGHRA, CDR2 YSYEKL. The CDR3 protein is CASSQDGGQGAYEQYF. The CDR3 DNA reads TGCGCCAGCAGCCAAGATGGGGGACAGGGGGCCTACGAGCAGTACTTC.

This rearrangement joins TRBV18 to TRBJ2-1, with TRBD1 as a possible D gene (6 bases). Between the trimmed V and J ends, which lost 3 bases and 10 bases, there was a span of 25 bases. This CDR3 comprises 17 residues. The germline CDR1 and CDR2 sequences are KGHSH and LQKENI. CDR3 in amino acids: CASSPYQMTGDGREQFF. The CDR3 nucleotides are TGTGCCAGCTCACCCTACCAAATGACAGGAGACGGCCGGGAGCAGTTCTTC. Full variable domain (remainder filled in from reference TRBV18 and TRBJ2-1): NAGVMQNPRHLVRRRGQEARLRCSPMKGHSHVYWYRQLPEEGLKFMVYLQKENIIDESGMPKERFSAEFPKEGPSILRIQQVVRGDSAAYFCASSPYQMTGDGREQFFGPGTRLTVL.

In this sample, this clone turned up once. J is TRBJ2-2 and V is TRBV5-1; the match to TRBD1 covers 12 bases. Unmatched junction bases numbered 8, after V lost 4 bases and J lost 7 bases. The length of the CDR3 is 16 residues. CDR1 and CDR2 from the germline V gene are SGHRS and YFSETQ. CDR3 bases: TGCGCCAGCAGCCTCGGGACAGGGGGCATCAGCGGGGAGCTGTTTTTT. Protein product: CASSLGTGGISGELFF.

CDR3 DNA: TGTGCCAGCAGTAGAGAGGTTCTCACCTACGAGCAGTACTTC. Residues: CASSREVLTYEQYF. The rearrangement uses TRBV6-1 and TRBJ2-7, with D uncertain. Trimming pared 5 bases from V and 2 bases from J, leaving 13 bases between. The CDR3 contains 14 residues. The V gene's germline CDR1 is MNHNS and CDR2 SASEGT.

The rearrangement links TRBV14 to TRBJ1-1; TRBD1 matches 8 bases. The CDR3 runs 13 residues. Germline V gene sequence: CDR1 SGHDN, CDR2 FVKESK. V lost 8 bases, J lost 2 bases, and 4 bases stayed unmatched. This CDR3 is CASRGQGNTEAFF. The CDR3 DNA reads as TGTGCCAGCCGTGGACAGGGAAACACTGAAGCTTTCTTT.

CDR3 sequence: CASSSGQHTGELFF. The CDR3 region has the DNA TGTGCCAGCAGCTCGGGACAGCACACCGGGGAGCTGTTTTTT. The chain couples TRBV7-3 to TRBJ2-2; 7 positions agree with TRBD1. Germline V gene sequence: CDR1 SGHTA, CDR2 FQGTGA. The CDR3 contains 14 residues. The ends lost 4 bases at V and 3 bases at J; junction bases unmatched: 2.

The CDR3 loop is CASSLGAGFEKLFF. The DNA for the CDR3 is TGTGCCAGCAGCTTAGGGGCGGGGTTTGAAAAACTGTTTTTT. The chain has TRBV5-6 and TRBJ1-4; possibly TRBD1 for D (5 bases). CDR3 size: 14 residues. Germline loops: CDR1 SGHDT, CDR2 YYEEEE. V dropped 2 bases and J dropped 7 bases, with 12 bases sitting between them.

The CDR3, as DNA: TGTGCCAGCAGCTTAGAAGGGGTCGGGGAGCTGTTTTTT. Translating it yields CASSLEGVGELFF. The J gene is TRBJ2-2, the V gene TRBV11-2; tentatively, D is TRBD1 (5 bases). The CDR3 runs 13 residues. Germline V gene lookup returns CDR1 SGHAT and CDR2 FQNNGV. Trimming left V 0 bases short and J 7 bases short, with 6 bases between.

This sequence joins TRBV6-1 and TRBJ2-7; tentative D call: TRBD1 (6 bases). This CDR3 region has 11 residues. Germline V CDR1 and CDR2: MNHNS, SASEGT. The V end lost 6 bases, the J end lost 6 bases, and 9 bases lay between the germline ends. This chain's CDR3 is CASRGQTEQYF. The CDR3 DNA follows: TGTGCCAGCAGAGGACAGACCGAGCAGTACTTC.

This chain connects TRBV6-5 to TRBJ1-1; D remains unclear. CDR1 MNHEY and CDR2 SVGAGI come from the germline V gene. The CDR3 is 14 amino acids. V shed 0 bases and J shed 6 bases, with 11 bases lying between them. Here the CDR3 reads CASSYSDGRSEAFF. CDR3 coding DNA: TGTGCCAGCAGTTACTCAGACGGCAGGTCTGAAGCTTTCTTT.

The chain has TRBV28 and TRBJ1-2; 9 bases agree with TRBD1. The CDR3 contains 14 residues. The ends lost 6 bases at V and 2 bases at J; junction bases unmatched: 4. From germline, CDR1 is MDHEN and CDR2 SYDVKM. The CDR3 bases are TGTGCCAGCAGAACGGGGACAGGGAACTATGGCTACACCTTC. Amino acids: CASRTGTGNYGYTF.

V usage is TRBV18 and J usage is TRBJ2-2, with a weak D call TRBD2 (5 bases). The CDR3 runs to 16 residues. The germline V gene encodes CDR1 KGHSH and CDR2 LQKENI. Trimming took 6 bases from V and 5 from J, leaving 19 bases between them. The CDR3 is CASSWERGRRTGELFF. CDR3 bases: TGTGCCAGCTCCTGGGAACGAGGGCGAAGGACCGGGGAGCTGTTTTTT.

This chain links TRBV4-1 with TRBJ1-4, with 7 bases fitting TRBD1. With 4 bases clipped from V and 4 bases from J, the junction kept 6 bases outside the gene matches. In germline, CDR1 is MGHRA, CDR2 YSYEKL. The CDR3 covers 15 residues. CDR3 protein: CASSPGDRDNEKLFF. The CDR3 DNA follows: TGCGCCAGCAGCCCCGGGGACAGAGATAATGAAAAACTGTTTTTT.

In the case of this clone: A junction end diverges from the germline sequence, so it may reflect a read error. The chain carries TRBV4-2 and TRBJ2-6, with D perhaps matching TRBD2 (5 bases). CDR1 and CDR2 (germline): LGHNA, YNFKEQ. The CDR3 contains 16 residues. The CDR3 loop reads CASSQVEAPGANVLTF. CDR3 DNA sequence: TGTGCCAGCAGCCAAGTGGAGGCTCCTGGAGCCAACGTCCTGACTTTC.

This clone was seen a handful of times. The chain couples TRBV18 to TRBJ2-7, with D uncertain. This CDR3 comprises 14 residues. Per the germline V gene, CDR1 is KGHSH and CDR2 is LQKENI. Trimming shortened V by 3 bases and J by 3 bases, and 12 bases separated the two germline ends. The CDR3 DNA is TGTGCCAGCTCACCCAAGAGAATCGGCTACGAGCAGTACTTC. The encoded protein is CASSPKRIGYEQYF.

The V call is TRBV15, the J call TRBJ2-3; 13 nucleotides match TRBD2. CDR3 size: 17 residues. CDR1 is LNHNV, CDR2 YYDKDF, per germline (reference sequence). J was trimmed by 4 bases and V by 0 bases; bases with no gene match: 4. The CDR3 reads CATSRDEGLAGPDTQYF. The CDR3 region has the DNA TGTGCCACCAGCAGAGATGAGGGACTAGCGGGGCCAGATACGCAGTATTTT.

The J gene is TRBJ2-1, the V gene TRBV6-5; D not resolved. V was pared by 2 bases and J by 0 bases, with 11 bases between. Germline loops: CDR1 MNHEY, CDR2 SVGAGI. CDR3 length: 16 residues. CDR3: CASSYSPVLSYNEQFF. CDR3 in DNA: TGTGCCAGCAGTTACAGCCCGGTCCTCTCCTACAATGAGCAGTTCTTC.

CDR3 sequence (DNA): TGCAGCGTTGATAGGGCGGGGGGGGAGACCCAGTACTTC. This encodes CSVDRAGGETQYF. This chain joins TRBV29-1 and TRBJ2-5, with TRBD2 matching over 9 bases. The junction had 4 bases not matched to a gene; V was cut back by 3 bases and J by 5 bases. CDR1 and CDR2 (germline): SQVTM, ANQGSEA. This CDR3 is built from 13 residues.